This TCR beta chain was identified in a study of T cells after yellow fever vaccination. Study-wide context: Where fractions had low cell numbers, libraries were prepared from them with the SMART-Seq v4 Ultra Low Input RNA kit. The study, taken as a whole, reports: Peaking on day 5 versus 15, the secondary response was faster but weaker. Clonotypes found in both CD4 and CD8 compartments made up a small share.

This CDR3 is built from 13 residues. Trimming stripped 6 bases from V and 9 bases from J, with 15 bases between. The germline CDR1 and CDR2 sequences are MDHEN and SYDVKM. Turning to this clonotype: What it binds is unknown.

A 5'RACE template-switching step, the method used to make TCR cDNA, added a universal primer site and UMIs. MiXCR was run by TCRdb on the 5' RACE reads, yielding one entry per CDR3 protein. The table records over 150,000 distinct CDR3 sequences, 6.2% of them present only once. This sample comprised CD4+ T cells sorted from PBMCs, obtained on the day of the first yellow fever vaccination. This receptor was identified in a man aged 18 to 30 who received the YFV17D yellow fever vaccine. This chain connects TRBV28 to TRBJ2-4; D not resolved. CDR3 DNA sequence: TGTGCCAGCAGAACTTCGAAGATGGGCATTCAGTACTTC. Translating it yields CASRTSKMGIQYF. The whole variable domain, filled in from reference TRBV28 and TRBJ2-4, reads DVKVTQSSRYLVKRTGEKVFLECVQDMDHENMFWYRQDPGLGLRLIYFSYDVKMKEKGDIPEGYSVSREKKERFSLILESASTNQTSMYLCASRTSKMGIQYFGAGTRLSVL.